This T cell receptor beta chain was retrieved from a study of blood T cell repertoires in COVID-19 (dated by TCRdb to the early 2020s). In the study overall: The collaborator samples originated in the United States, Italy and Spain and spanned the acute and convalescent phases of COVID-19. The prospective study material was composed of cDNA or gDNA derived from T cells, B-cell-depleted T cells, or PBMCs. The dataset comprised deeply sampled blood TCRbeta repertoires from subjects exposed to, actively infected with, or recovered from COVID-19. The repertoires were made available in a free public database intended to serve as a resource for research on the immune response to SARS-CoV-2. Samples were obtained from the ongoing ImmuneRACE study (first 160 participants) and from 950 to 1,500 subjects provided by 6 global collaborators. A de-identified subject ID, COVID-19 status, age in years and sex were almost always included in the sample metadata. Where available, HLA class I and class II types were obtained from metadata supplied by the sample provider rather than from assay-based typing. Points the paper makes about the study in general: Clinical and demographic metadata were provided uncurated, with the amount varying by source and participant.

V lost 4 bases and J lost 3 bases; the stretch between them is 12 bases long. The CDR3 runs 14 residues from the cysteine to the phenylalanine. Only the CDR3 portion is preserved as DNA: 42 bases, with reading frame beginning at the first base. For CDR1 and CDR2, the germline V gene lists SGHNT and YENEEA. The immunoSEQ Assay, a bias-controlled multiplex PCR, was used to amplify TCRbeta CDR3 regions from genomic DNA. Per the source publication's procedure: Nucleated cell counts per sample were estimated from amplification of reference gene primers within the assay. To quantify the absolute abundance of each unique TCRbeta CDR3 rearrangement, sequence reads were collapsed and filtered. For each sample, productive Simpson clonality was calculated as the square root of Simpson's diversity index over productive rearrangements. The source is immuneACCESS, and TCRdb retained only in-frame sequences with V and J called. Part of the clones is not carried over; for the studies checked, unresolved V genes explain less than half of this, and the remainder is unexplained. The V and J calls and clone size were taken over from that table, and D and trimming were inferred from the DNA. The table for this sample lists 82,000 or so clones; roughly 89% of them were counted only once. The top ten clonotypes cover around 1.2% of the sample.

Points on this clone: Its antigen specificity is not known. The input lacks base qualities; no much larger clone sits a single base away.

Participants in the prospective study were aged about 18 to 90 years, lived in more than 20 United States geographic areas, and enrolled through a virtual design. In the prospective study, cohorts were assigned on the basis of participant-reported clinical history obtained from a screening survey and a study questionnaire. Each participant in the prospective study had whole blood, serum and a nasopharyngeal or oropharyngeal swab collected by mobile phlebotomists. Participants in the prospective study had the option to provide additional blood draws and questionnaires over a 2-month period. Before DNA extraction, prospective study blood samples were shipped either frozen or at room temperature.

The V and J segments used are TRBV11-3 and TRBJ1-2; matching of 6 bases hints at TRBD1 as the D gene. The receptor's source is a woman aged 50 to 60 with acute COVID-19. Sequencing was carried out using PBMCs or T cells enriched from blood (not recorded which). Read as DNA, the sequence is TGTGCCAGCAGCTCCACGAGGACAGACTATGGCTACACCTTC. The translation is CASSSTRTDYGYTF.